These 5 T cell receptor beta chains were sequenced from one sample in a study of blood T cell repertoires in COVID-19. Sequencing was performed with immunoSEQ multiplex PCR; in TCRdb, only in-frame clones are kept and a portion is missing. The profile shows over 350,000 clones, more than 85% of them singletons. Sequenced sample: PBMCs or T cells enriched from blood (not recorded which). The receptors come from a woman in her 40s who had been exposed to COVID-19.

The chain carries TRBV5-5 and TRBJ1-5; D call uncertain. The length of the CDR3 is 16 residues. Trimming left V 3 bases short and J 0 bases short, with 13 bases between. The germline V gene encodes CDR1 SGHKS and CDR2 YYEKEE (reference sequence). The CDR3 DNA reads TGTGCCAGCAGCTCGACACCATTTTATAGCAATCAGCCCCAGCATTTT. Protein product: CASSSTPFYSNQPQHF.

Remarks on this clone: This sample also contains other DNA sequences that code for the same CDR3. The chain couples TRBV9 to TRBJ2-7; D may be TRBD2 (5 bases). This CDR3 is 14 amino acids long. CDR1 is SGDLS and CDR2 is YYNGEE in the germline V gene. Deletions cut 0 bases from V and 2 bases from J, with 9 bases between. In nucleotides, the CDR3 is TGTGCCAGCAGCGTAGAAGCGGCGGCCTACGAGCAGTACTTC. Encoded protein: CASSVEAAAYEQYF.

The gene calls are TRBV4-3 and TRBJ2-7; 7 nucleotides agree with TRBD2. The CDR3 is made up of 16 amino acids. The germline V gene has CDR1 LGHNA and CDR2 YSLEER. V shed 0 bases and J 7 bases; nucleotides not matched to a gene: 12. The CDR3 here is CASSQDFEAGTWEQYF. The CDR3 DNA reads as TGCGCCAGCAGCCAAGATTTCGAAGCGGGAACGTGGGAGCAGTACTTC.

The rearrangement joins TRBV7-9 to TRBJ1-3; TRBD1 might be the D (6 bases). V shed 3 bases and J shed 0 bases, with 12 bases lying between them. The CDR3 totals 16 residues. Germline CDR1 and CDR2: SEHNR and FQNEAQ (reference sequence). The CDR3 protein is CASSLDRGYSGNTIYF. The CDR3 DNA reads TGTGCCAGCAGCTTGGACAGAGGCTACTCTGGAAACACCATATATTTT.

J is TRBJ2-7 and V is TRBV28; 10 positions agree with TRBD2. CDR3 length equals 13 residues. Germline V gene lookup returns CDR1 MDHEN and CDR2 SYDVKM. Germline trimming cut 11 bases from V and 5 bases from J; bases unmatched to any gene: 9. The CDR3 DNA reads as TGTGCCGGGTCTAGCGGGAGAGTCCACGAGCAGTACTTC. This sequence encodes CAGSSGRVHEQYF.